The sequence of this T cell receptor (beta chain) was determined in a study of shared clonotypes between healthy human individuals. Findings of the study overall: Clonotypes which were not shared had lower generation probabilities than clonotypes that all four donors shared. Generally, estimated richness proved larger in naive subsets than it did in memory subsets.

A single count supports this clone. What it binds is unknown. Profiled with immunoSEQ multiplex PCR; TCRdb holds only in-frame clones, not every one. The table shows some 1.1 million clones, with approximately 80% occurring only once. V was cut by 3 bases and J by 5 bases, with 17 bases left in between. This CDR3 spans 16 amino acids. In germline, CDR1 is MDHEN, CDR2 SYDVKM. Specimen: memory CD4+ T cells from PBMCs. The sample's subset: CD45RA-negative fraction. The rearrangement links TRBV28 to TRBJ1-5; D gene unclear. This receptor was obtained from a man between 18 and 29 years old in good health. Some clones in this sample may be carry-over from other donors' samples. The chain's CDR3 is CASSFLGRAADQPQHF. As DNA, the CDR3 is TGTGCCAGCAGTTTTTTGGGGAGGGCCGCGGATCAGCCCCAGCATTTT.